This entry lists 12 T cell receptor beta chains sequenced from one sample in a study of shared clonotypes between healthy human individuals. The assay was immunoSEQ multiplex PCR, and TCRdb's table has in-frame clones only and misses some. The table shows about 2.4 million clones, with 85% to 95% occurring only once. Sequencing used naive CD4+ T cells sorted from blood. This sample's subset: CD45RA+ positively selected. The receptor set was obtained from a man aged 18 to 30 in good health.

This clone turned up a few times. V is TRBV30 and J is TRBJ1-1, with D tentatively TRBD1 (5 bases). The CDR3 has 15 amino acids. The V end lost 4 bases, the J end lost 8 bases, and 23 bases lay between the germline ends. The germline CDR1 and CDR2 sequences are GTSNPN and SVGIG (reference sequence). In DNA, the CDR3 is TGTGCCTGGAACCCTGGGGATTCTACAGGAGAGGAAGCTTTCTTT. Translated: CAWNPGDSTGEEAFF.

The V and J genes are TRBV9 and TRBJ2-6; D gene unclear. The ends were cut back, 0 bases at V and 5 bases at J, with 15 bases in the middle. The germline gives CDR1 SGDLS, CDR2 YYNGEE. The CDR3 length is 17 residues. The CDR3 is CASSVESGLSRANVLTF. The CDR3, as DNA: TGTGCCAGCAGCGTAGAAAGTGGCCTCTCCAGGGCCAACGTCCTGACTTTC. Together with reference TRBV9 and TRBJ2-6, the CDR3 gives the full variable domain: DSGVTQTPKHLITATGQRVTLRCSPRSGDLSVYWYQQSLDQGLQFLIQYYNGEERAKGNILERFSAQQFPDLHSELNLSSLELGDSALYFCASSVESGLSRANVLTFGAGSRLTVL.

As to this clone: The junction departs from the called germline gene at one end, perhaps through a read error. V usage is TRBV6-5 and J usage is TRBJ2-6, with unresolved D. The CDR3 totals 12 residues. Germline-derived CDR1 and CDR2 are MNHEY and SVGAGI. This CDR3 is CASRIGDNVLTF. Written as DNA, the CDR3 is TGTGCCAGCAGAATTGGGGACAACGTCCTGACTTTC.

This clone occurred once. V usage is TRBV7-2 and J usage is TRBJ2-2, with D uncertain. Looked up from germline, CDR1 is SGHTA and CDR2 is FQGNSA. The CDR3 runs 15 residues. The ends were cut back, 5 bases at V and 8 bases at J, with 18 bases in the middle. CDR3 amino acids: CASSPDLSLGGELFF. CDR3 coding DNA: TGTGCCAGCAGCCCCGACCTCTCCCTAGGGGGGGAGCTGTTTTTT.

The CDR3 DNA is TGTGCCAGCAGGAAACGGGGCTCAGATACGCAGTATTTT. It is translated as CASRKRGSDTQYF. V gene TRBV28 combines with J gene TRBJ2-3; possibly TRBD1 or TRBD2 for D (5 bases each). The CDR3 covers 13 residues. Trimming removed 6 bases at V and 4 bases at J, with 11 bases between. Germline V gene sequence: CDR1 MDHEN, CDR2 SYDVKM.

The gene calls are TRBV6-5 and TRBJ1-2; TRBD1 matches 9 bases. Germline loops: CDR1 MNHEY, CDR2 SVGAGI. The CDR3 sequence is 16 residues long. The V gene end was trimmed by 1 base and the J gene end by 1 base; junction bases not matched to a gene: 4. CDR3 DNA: TGTGCCAGCAGTTACTACGGACAGGGGTTTAACTATGGCTACACCTTC. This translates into CASSYYGQGFNYGYTF.

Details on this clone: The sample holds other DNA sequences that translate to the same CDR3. CDR3 in amino acids: CASSPGAATNEKLFF. As DNA, the CDR3 is TGTGCCAGCTCACCCGGGGCTGCAACTAATGAAAAACTGTTTTTT. The genes are TRBV18 and TRBJ1-4; perhaps TRBD1 as D (5 bases). The CDR3 consists of 15 residues. V lost 3 bases, J lost 0 bases, and 8 bases lay in between. CDR1 and CDR2 (germline): KGHSH, LQKENI. Full variable domain (missing parts from reference TRBV18 and TRBJ1-4): NAGVMQNPRHLVRRRGQEARLRCSPMKGHSHVYWYRQLPEEGLKFMVYLQKENIIDESGMPKERFSAEFPKEGPSILRIQQVVRGDSAAYFCASSPGAATNEKLFFGSGTQLSVL.

The CDR3 reads CASSHGGPVTDTQYF. In nucleotides, the CDR3 is TGCGCCAGCAGCCATGGGGGGCCTGTCACAGATACGCAGTATTTT. V gene TRBV5-1 combines with J gene TRBJ2-3; D tentatively fits TRBD1 or TRBD2 (6 bases each). V was clipped by 4 bases and J by 2 bases, with 14 bases between them. The CDR3 consists of 15 residues. Looked up from germline, CDR1 is SGHRS and CDR2 is YFSETQ.

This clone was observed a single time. Here the CDR3 reads CASSPGTEINSPLHF. CDR3 DNA: TGTGCCAGTAGTCCCGGGACAGAAATTAATTCACCCCTCCACTTT. V usage is TRBV19 and J usage is TRBJ1-6; TRBD1 agrees at 7 bases. The CDR3 runs 15 residues. The V segment lost 5 bases and the J segment 6 bases; nucleotides outside the gene matches: 7. Germline assignment: CDR1 LNHDA and CDR2 SQIVND (reference sequence).

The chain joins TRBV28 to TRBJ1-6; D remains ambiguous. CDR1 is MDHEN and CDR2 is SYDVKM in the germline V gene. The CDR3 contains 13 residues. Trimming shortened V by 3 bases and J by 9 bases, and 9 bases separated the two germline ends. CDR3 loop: CASSLLGASPLHF. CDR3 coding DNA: TGTGCCAGCAGTTTGCTGGGTGCTTCACCCCTCCACTTT.

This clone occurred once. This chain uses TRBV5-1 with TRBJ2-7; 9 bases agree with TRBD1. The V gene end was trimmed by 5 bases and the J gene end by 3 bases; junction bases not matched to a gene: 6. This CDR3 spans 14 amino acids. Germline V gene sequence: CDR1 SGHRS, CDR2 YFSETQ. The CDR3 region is CASREGTGNYEQYF. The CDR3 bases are TGCGCCAGCAGGGAGGGGACAGGGAACTACGAGCAGTACTTC.

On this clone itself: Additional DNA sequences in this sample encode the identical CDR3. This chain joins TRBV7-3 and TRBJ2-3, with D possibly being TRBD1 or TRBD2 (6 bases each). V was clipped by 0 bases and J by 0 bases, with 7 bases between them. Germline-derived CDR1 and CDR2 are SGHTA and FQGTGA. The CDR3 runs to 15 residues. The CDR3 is CASSLTGGSTDTQYF. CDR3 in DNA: TGTGCCAGCAGCTTAACAGGGGGGAGCACAGATACGCAGTATTTT.